One sample yielded the 3 T cell receptor beta chains listed below, sequenced in a study of shared clonotypes between healthy human individuals. The assay was immunoSEQ multiplex PCR, and TCRdb's table has in-frame clones only and misses some. The sample shows about 470,000 clones, 70% to 80% of them seen only once. The material sequenced was PBMCs. Receptors were obtained from a woman aged 35 to 49 in good health. Some clones in this sample may be carry-over from other donors' samples.

This chain's CDR3 is CASSVALESGSGPDTQYF. CDR3 in DNA: TGTGCCAGCAGCGTAGCTTTGGAATCAGGCAGTGGCCCAGATACGCAGTATTTT. This chain connects TRBV9 to TRBJ2-3; D gene unclear. Per the germline V gene, CDR1 is SGDLS and CDR2 is YYNGEE. Trimming took off 0 bases at V and 4 bases at J, with 21 bases between the two ends. CDR3 length equals 18 residues. The full variable domain, in which reference TRBV9 and TRBJ2-3 provide the parts outside the CDR3, is DSGVTQTPKHLITATGQRVTLRCSPRSGDLSVYWYQQSLDQGLQFLIQYYNGEERAKGNILERFSAQQFPDLHSELNLSSLELGDSALYFCASSVALESGSGPDTQYFGPGTRLTVL.

V gene TRBV10-3 combines with J gene TRBJ2-7; TRBD1 or TRBD2 may be the D gene (5 bases each). With 6 bases removed from V and 7 bases from J, the gap between germline ends came to 22 bases. This CDR3 contains 15 residues. Per germline, CDR1 ENHRY and CDR2 SYGVKD. CDR3 loop: CAIRPSGTLLLEQYF. The DNA of the CDR3 is TGTGCCATCAGGCCCTCCGGGACCCTTCTTCTTGAGCAGTACTTC.

This chain connects TRBV28 to TRBJ1-5, with 10 positions matching TRBD1. The V segment lost 10 bases and the J segment 6 bases; nucleotides outside the gene matches: 12. From germline, CDR1 is MDHEN and CDR2 SYDVKM. This CDR3 comprises 15 residues. The CDR3 here is CATTRDRGGGQPQHF. The CDR3 nucleotides are TGTGCCACCACCAGGGACAGGGGCGGAGGTCAGCCCCAGCATTTT.